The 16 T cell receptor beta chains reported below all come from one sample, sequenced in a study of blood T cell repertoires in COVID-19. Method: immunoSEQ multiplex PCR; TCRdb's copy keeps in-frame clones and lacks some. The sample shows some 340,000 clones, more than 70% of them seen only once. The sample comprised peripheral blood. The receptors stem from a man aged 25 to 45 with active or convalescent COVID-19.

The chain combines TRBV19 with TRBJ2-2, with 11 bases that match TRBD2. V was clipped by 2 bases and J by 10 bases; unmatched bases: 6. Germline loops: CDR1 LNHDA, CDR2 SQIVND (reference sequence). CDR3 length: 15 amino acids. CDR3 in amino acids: CASSILAGGAEELFF. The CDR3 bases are TGTGCCAGTAGTATACTAGCGGGGGGAGCTGAGGAGCTGTTTTTT.

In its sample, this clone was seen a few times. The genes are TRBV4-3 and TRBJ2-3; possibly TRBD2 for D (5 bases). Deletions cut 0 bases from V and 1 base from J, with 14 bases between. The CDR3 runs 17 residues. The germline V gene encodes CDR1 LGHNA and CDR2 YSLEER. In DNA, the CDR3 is TGCGCCAGCAGCCAAGACGTCGAGGGCTCGGGCACAGATACGCAGTATTTT. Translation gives CASSQDVEGSGTDTQYF.

The CDR3 is CASSFSQGGNTEAFF. The CDR3 DNA sequence: TGTGCCAGTAGTTTTTCCCAGGGGGGGAACACTGAAGCTTTCTTT. J is TRBJ1-1 and V is TRBV19; 7 bases fit TRBD1. The V segment lost 5 bases and the J segment 1 base; nucleotides outside the gene matches: 7. This CDR3 contains 15 residues. Germline V gene lookup returns CDR1 LNHDA and CDR2 SQIVND (reference sequence).

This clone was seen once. CDR3 DNA sequence: TGTGCCAGCAGTAGGCAGGTAACCAAAAACATTCAGTACTTC. It encodes CASSRQVTKNIQYF. V gene TRBV2 combines with J gene TRBJ2-4; D gene ambiguous. This CDR3 has 14 amino acids. Germline V gives CDR1 SNHLY, CDR2 FYNNEI. The V gene lost 5 bases and the J gene lost 2 bases, with 10 bases spanning the gap.

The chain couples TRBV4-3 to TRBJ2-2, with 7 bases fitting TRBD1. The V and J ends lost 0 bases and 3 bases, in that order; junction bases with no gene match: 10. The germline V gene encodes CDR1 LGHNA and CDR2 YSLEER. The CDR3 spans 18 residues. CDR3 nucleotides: TGCGCCAGCAGCCAAGAAAGAGGGGGCGATCTCTACACCGGGGAGCTGTTTTTT. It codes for CASSQERGGDLYTGELFF.

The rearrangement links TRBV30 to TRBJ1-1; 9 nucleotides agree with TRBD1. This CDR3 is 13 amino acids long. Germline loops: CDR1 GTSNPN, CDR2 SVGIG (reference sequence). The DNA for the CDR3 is TGTGCTGGAAACAGGGGGCGGGACACTGAAGCTTTCTTT. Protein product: CAGNRGRDTEAFF.

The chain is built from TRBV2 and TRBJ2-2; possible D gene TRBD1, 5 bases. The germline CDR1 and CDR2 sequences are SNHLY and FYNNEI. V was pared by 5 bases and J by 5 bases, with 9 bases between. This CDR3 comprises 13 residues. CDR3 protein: CASSWGFTGELFF. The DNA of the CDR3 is TGTGCCAGCAGTTGGGGCTTTACCGGGGAGCTGTTTTTT.

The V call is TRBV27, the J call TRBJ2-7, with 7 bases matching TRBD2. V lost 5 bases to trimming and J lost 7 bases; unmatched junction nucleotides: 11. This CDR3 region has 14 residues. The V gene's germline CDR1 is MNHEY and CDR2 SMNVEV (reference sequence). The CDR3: CASSPLPGGSEQYF. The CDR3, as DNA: TGTGCCAGCAGTCCTCTGCCGGGGGGTTCGGAGCAGTACTTC.

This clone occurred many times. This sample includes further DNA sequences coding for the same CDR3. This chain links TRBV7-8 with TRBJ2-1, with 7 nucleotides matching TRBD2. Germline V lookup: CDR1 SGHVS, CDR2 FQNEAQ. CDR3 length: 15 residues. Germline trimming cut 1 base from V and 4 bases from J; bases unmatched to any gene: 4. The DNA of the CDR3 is TGTGCCAGCAGCTTAGAGGGAGGGGATTACAATGAGCAGTTCTTC. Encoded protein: CASSLEGGDYNEQFF.

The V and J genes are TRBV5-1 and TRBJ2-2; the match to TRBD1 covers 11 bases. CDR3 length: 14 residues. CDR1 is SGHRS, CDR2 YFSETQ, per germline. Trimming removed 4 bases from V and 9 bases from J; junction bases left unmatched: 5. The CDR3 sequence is CASSGQGALRELFF. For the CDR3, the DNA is TGCGCCAGCAGCGGACAGGGGGCCCTTAGGGAGCTGTTTTTT.

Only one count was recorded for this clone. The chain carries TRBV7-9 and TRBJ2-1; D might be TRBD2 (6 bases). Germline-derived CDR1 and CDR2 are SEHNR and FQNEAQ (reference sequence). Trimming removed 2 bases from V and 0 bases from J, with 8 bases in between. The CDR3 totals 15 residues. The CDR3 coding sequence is TGTGCCAGCAGCTTATCCGGGAGCTCCTACAATGAGCAGTTCTTC. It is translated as CASSLSGSSYNEQFF.

The CDR3 spells CASKGQIAEAFF. The CDR3 nucleotides are TGTGCCAGCAAAGGACAGATCGCTGAAGCTTTCTTT. J is TRBJ1-1 and V is TRBV28; a weak D match, TRBD1 (6 bases). The CDR3 is made up of 12 amino acids. Trimming shortened V by 7 bases and J by 6 bases, and 12 bases separated the two germline ends. Germline V gene data show CDR1 as MDHEN and CDR2 as SYDVKM.

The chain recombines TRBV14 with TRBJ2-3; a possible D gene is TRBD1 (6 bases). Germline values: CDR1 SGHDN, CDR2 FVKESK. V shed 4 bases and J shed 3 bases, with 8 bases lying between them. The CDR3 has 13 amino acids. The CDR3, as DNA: TGTGCCAGCAGCCTACAGGGTACAGATACGCAGTATTTT. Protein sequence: CASSLQGTDTQYF.

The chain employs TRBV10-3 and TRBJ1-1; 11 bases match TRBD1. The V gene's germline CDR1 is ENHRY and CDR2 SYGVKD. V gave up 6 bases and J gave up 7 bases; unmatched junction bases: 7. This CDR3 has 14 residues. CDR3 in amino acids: CAISLDRGQVEAFF. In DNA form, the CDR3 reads TGTGCCATCAGCCTGGACAGGGGGCAAGTTGAAGCTTTCTTT.

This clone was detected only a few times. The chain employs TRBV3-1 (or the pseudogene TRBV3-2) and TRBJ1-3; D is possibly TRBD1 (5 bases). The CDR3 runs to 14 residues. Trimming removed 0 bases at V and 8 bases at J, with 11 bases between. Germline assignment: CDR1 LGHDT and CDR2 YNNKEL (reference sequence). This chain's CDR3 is CASSQDPRGDTIYF. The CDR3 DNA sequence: TGTGCCAGCAGCCAAGATCCCCGGGGGGACACCATATATTTT.

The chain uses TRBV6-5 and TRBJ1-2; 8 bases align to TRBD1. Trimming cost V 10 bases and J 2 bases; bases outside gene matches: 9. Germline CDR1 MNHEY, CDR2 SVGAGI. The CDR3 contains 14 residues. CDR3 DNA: TGTGCCACCCTCCGGGACAGGACAAACTATGGCTACACCTTC. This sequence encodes CATLRDRTNYGYTF.